This passage covers 26 T cell receptor beta chains from one sample sequenced in a study of T cell changes during pregnancy in multiple sclerosis. Using immunoSEQ multiplex PCR, the repertoire was profiled, and TCRdb retains in-frame clones only, with some absent. The sample has 65,000 to 90,000 clones; 90% to 95% are singletons. Sample: PBMCs, taken in the first trimester of pregnancy. The receptors come from a female donor in good health, serving as a control in a pregnancy study. Some clones in this sample may be carry-over from other donors' samples.

This clone was found once. The chain carries TRBV27 and TRBJ2-5, with D maybe TRBD2 (6 bases). The J call may be incorrect, as the DNA end agrees better with TRBJ2-7. The CDR3 consists of 15 residues. From germline, CDR1 is MNHEY and CDR2 SMNVEV (reference sequence). CDR3 in DNA: TGTGCCAGCAGTTTACGGAGTAGCGGCTCCTACGAGCAGTACTTC. Protein product: CASSLRSSGSYEQYF.

This clone has a single count. This sequence joins TRBV18 and TRBJ2-1; 10 bases are a match to TRBD2. Trimming cost V 2 bases and J 12 bases; bases outside gene matches: 25. There are 20 residues in the CDR3. Germline lookup yields CDR1 KGHSH and CDR2 LQKENI. The chain's CDR3 is CASSPSNRGNGLADRRGQFF. The CDR3 DNA reads as TGTGCCAGCTCACCATCTAACAGGGGGAATGGACTAGCGGATCGCAGAGGGCAGTTCTTC.

This clone occurred once. J is TRBJ1-5 and V is TRBV30, with D possibly matching TRBD1 (5 bases). Trimming stripped 3 bases from V and 4 bases from J, with 10 bases between. Germline CDR1 and CDR2: GTSNPN and SVGIG (reference sequence). The CDR3 loop spans 13 amino acids. CDR3 region: CAWRSGPNQPQHF. As DNA, the CDR3 is TGTGCCTGGAGATCAGGGCCAAATCAGCCCCAGCATTTT.

The V gene is TRBV7-8, the J gene TRBJ1-2; D might be TRBD1 (6 bases). Germline CDR1 and CDR2: SGHVS and FQNEAQ. The length of the CDR3 is 13 residues. Trimming removed 5 bases from V and 2 bases from J, with 9 bases in between. The chain's CDR3 is CASSPDRNYGYTF. As DNA, the CDR3 is TGTGCCAGCAGCCCGGACAGAAACTATGGCTACACCTTC.

The rearrangement links TRBV2 to TRBJ2-3; TRBD2 matches at 12 bases. The germline CDR1 and CDR2 sequences are SNHLY and FYNNEI. After removal of 8 bases from V and 5 bases from J, the junction contained 2 bases not matched to a gene. The CDR3 loop spans 13 amino acids. The CDR3 coding sequence is TGTGCCAGCTTGACTAGCGGGGGAGATACGCAGTATTTT. Translating it yields CASLTSGGDTQYF.

This chain joins TRBV5-6 and TRBJ1-5, with D perhaps TRBD1 (6 bases). Germline assignment: CDR1 SGHDT and CDR2 YYEEEE. The ends were cut back, 4 bases at V and 5 bases at J, with 16 bases in the middle. The CDR3 covers 15 residues. The CDR3 region is CASSRRGGGYQPQHF. The CDR3 DNA reads TGTGCCAGCAGCCGCAGAGGGGGGGGCTATCAGCCCCAGCATTTT.

The chain has TRBV30 and TRBJ1-5; D is ambiguous. Trimming pared 5 bases from V and 2 bases from J, leaving 10 bases between. This CDR3 region has 13 residues. Looked up from germline, CDR1 is GTSNPN and CDR2 is SVGIG (reference sequence). CDR3 sequence: CAWGMGGNQPQHF. DNA of the CDR3: TGTGCCTGGGGTATGGGCGGCAATCAGCCCCAGCATTTT.

V usage is TRBV5-1 and J usage is TRBJ2-1; a weak D match, TRBD2 (6 bases). The CDR3 runs 13 residues. Germline lookup yields CDR1 SGHRS and CDR2 YFSETQ. Trimming removed 4 bases from V and 8 bases from J, with 13 bases in between. The CDR3 sequence is CASSRGGLDEQFF. The CDR3 region has the DNA TGCGCCAGCAGCCGTGGGGGGTTGGATGAGCAGTTCTTC. The full variable domain, rest sourced from reference TRBV5-1 and TRBJ2-1, is KAGVTQTPRYLIKTRGQQVTLSCSPISGHRSVSWYQQTPGQGLQFLFEYFSETQRNKGNFPGRFSGRQFSNSRSEMNVSTLELGDSALYLCASSRGGLDEQFFGPGTRLTVL.

The chain uses TRBV28 and TRBJ1-2; 7 bases map to TRBD1. The V and J ends lost 6 bases and 6 bases, in that order; junction bases with no gene match: 4. Germline CDR1 reads MDHEN; CDR2 reads SYDVKM. This CDR3 comprises 12 residues. In nucleotides, the CDR3 is TGTGCCAGCAGAAAGACAGGGCATGGCTACACCTTC. It is translated as CASRKTGHGYTF.

V and J are TRBV5-1 and TRBJ2-2; TRBD2 matches at 15 bases. The CDR3 runs 18 residues. Germline CDR1 SGHRS, CDR2 YFSETQ. V gave up 0 bases and J gave up 4 bases; unmatched junction bases: 4. This CDR3 is CASSLGTSGGASTGELFF. The CDR3, as DNA: TGCGCCAGCAGCTTGGGGACTAGCGGGGGGGCAAGCACCGGGGAGCTGTTTTTT. Together with reference TRBV5-1 and TRBJ2-2, the CDR3 gives the full variable domain: KAGVTQTPRYLIKTRGQQVTLSCSPISGHRSVSWYQQTPGQGLQFLFEYFSETQRNKGNFPGRFSGRQFSNSRSEMNVSTLELGDSALYLCASSLGTSGGASTGELFFGEGSRLTVL.

The V gene is TRBV27, the J gene TRBJ1-1; D gene uncertain. The CDR3 consists of 11 residues. V lost 5 bases and J 10 bases, leaving 11 bases between the germline ends. Germline V gives CDR1 MNHEY, CDR2 SMNVEV (reference sequence). The DNA for the CDR3 is TGTGCCAGCAGTGACACAGTGGTAGCTTTCTTT. Amino acids: CASSDTVVAFF.

The chain joins TRBV2 to TRBJ2-3; D gene unclear. CDR1 is SNHLY and CDR2 is FYNNEI in the germline V gene. V was pared by 5 bases and J by 6 bases, with 6 bases between. The CDR3 extends over 11 amino acids. CDR3 sequence (DNA): TGTGCCAGCAGTTTATTGGATACGCAGTATTTT. Translation: CASSLLDTQYF.

This chain uses TRBV4-3 with TRBJ2-3; TRBD2 is a possible D gene (5 bases). The germline V gene has CDR1 LGHNA and CDR2 YSLEER. CDR3 length equals 16 residues. Trimming removed 0 bases from V and 1 base from J, with 11 bases in between. The CDR3 protein is CASSQDPGVRTDTQYF. The CDR3 DNA follows: TGCGCCAGCAGCCAAGACCCCGGGGTACGCACAGATACGCAGTATTTT.

The chain uses TRBV6-1 and TRBJ1-3; D perhaps matches TRBD1 (6 bases). CDR3 size: 15 residues. V gave up 2 bases and J gave up 4 bases, with 12 bases separating them. Germline assignment: CDR1 MNHNS and CDR2 SASEGT. CDR3 sequence (DNA): TGTGCCAGCAGTGAATCAGGGACACGAGGAAACACCATATATTTT. Translation gives CASSESGTRGNTIYF.

The chain joins TRBV25-1 to TRBJ2-7, with 12 bases that match TRBD1. The CDR3 consists of 15 residues. With 3 bases clipped from V and 4 bases from J, the junction kept 4 bases outside the gene matches. Germline CDR1 and CDR2: MGHDK and SYGVNS. The CDR3: CASSDGTGGRYEQYF. In DNA form, the CDR3 reads TGTGCCAGCAGTGATGGGACAGGGGGCCGGTACGAGCAGTACTTC.

Worth noting for this clone: Other nucleotide sequences in the sample specify the same CDR3. The V and J genes are TRBV18 and TRBJ1-2; TRBD1 is a possible D gene (6 bases). Germline CDR1 KGHSH, CDR2 LQKENI. The CDR3 is 13 amino acids. Trimming left V 6 bases short and J 2 bases short, with 10 bases between. The CDR3 reads CASSPDRNYGYTF. In DNA form, the CDR3 reads TGTGCCAGCTCCCCTGACAGGAACTATGGCTACACCTTC.

The rearrangement uses TRBV15 and TRBJ2-3; maybe TRBD2 (6 bases). This CDR3 has 17 amino acids. V lost 0 bases, J lost 4 bases, and 17 bases lay in between. Germline V CDR1 and CDR2: LNHNV, YYDKDF (reference sequence). CDR3 protein: CATSRDTPGVGADTQYF. CDR3 coding DNA: TGTGCCACCAGCAGAGATACCCCGGGGGTGGGCGCAGATACGCAGTATTTT.

With respect to this clone: This same CDR3 is encoded by further DNA sequences in the sample. V and J are TRBV5-4 and TRBJ2-1; 9 positions agree with TRBD2. This CDR3 region has 15 residues. Looked up from germline, CDR1 is SGHNT and CDR2 is YYREEE (reference sequence). With V trimmed by 4 bases and J by 1 base, 3 bases remained unmatched. CDR3 protein: CASSPTSGSYNEQFF. The CDR3 DNA reads as TGTGCCAGCAGCCCTACTAGCGGGTCCTACAATGAGCAGTTCTTC.

This clone was counted once. The gene calls are TRBV15 and TRBJ1-2; 9 positions agree with TRBD1. The CDR3 contains 14 residues. V was pared by 5 bases and J by 5 bases, with 6 bases of the junction left unmatched. CDR1 is LNHNV, CDR2 YYDKDF, per germline (reference sequence). DNA of the CDR3: TGTGCCACCAGCCCTGACAGGGGGGATTATGGCTACACCTTC. Protein: CATSPDRGDYGYTF.

The chain recombines TRBV19 with TRBJ2-1; TRBD2 agrees at 15 bases. J gave up 6 bases and V 5 bases, and 11 bases lay outside the gene matches. CDR3 length equals 18 residues. Germline V gene data show CDR1 as LNHDA and CDR2 as SQIVND (reference sequence). CDR3 region: CASSPGLAGGRDFNEQFF. CDR3 DNA: TGTGCCAGTAGTCCCGGACTAGCGGGAGGGCGAGATTTCAATGAGCAGTTCTTC.

This chain links TRBV5-4 with TRBJ2-1, with 11 nucleotides matching TRBD2. Germline trimming cut 4 bases from V and 8 bases from J; bases unmatched to any gene: 8. From germline, CDR1 is SGHNT and CDR2 YYREEE (reference sequence). The CDR3 has 15 amino acids. This CDR3 reads CASSPAGSGRDEQFF. The CDR3 coding sequence is TGTGCCAGCAGCCCGGCGGGTAGCGGGAGGGATGAGCAGTTCTTC.

The chain couples TRBV19 to TRBJ1-5; maybe TRBD1 (5 bases). The V end was cut by 5 bases, the J end by 3 bases, with 11 bases between. CDR1 LNHDA and CDR2 SQIVND come from the germline V gene (reference sequence). CDR3 length equals 14 residues. The chain's CDR3 is CASSARTPNQPQHF. The CDR3 bases are TGTGCCAGTAGTGCACGGACACCCAATCAGCCCCAGCATTTT.

The gene calls are TRBV27 and TRBJ2-7; D unresolved. CDR3 length: 14 residues. Germline-derived CDR1 and CDR2 are MNHEY and SMNVEV (reference sequence). Between the trimmed V and J ends, which lost 7 bases and 0 bases, there was a span of 13 bases. CDR3: CASKSAGHSYEQYF. CDR3 in DNA: TGTGCCAGCAAGAGTGCAGGTCACTCCTACGAGCAGTACTTC.

This clone was observed a few times. The rearrangement uses TRBV13 and TRBJ2-5; D unresolved. V lost 0 bases, J lost 0 bases, and 5 bases lay in between. Germline CDR1 PRHDT, CDR2 FYEKMQ (reference sequence). There are 14 residues in the CDR3. CDR3 nucleotide sequence: TGTGCCAGCAGCTTAGGCCGGTACCAAGAGACCCAGTACTTC. Protein sequence: CASSLGRYQETQYF.

The rearrangement links TRBV7-2 to TRBJ1-6, with 9 positions matching TRBD1. Losses at the gene ends were 3 bases for V and 7 bases for J; bases not matched to a gene: 10. The germline CDR1 and CDR2 sequences are SGHTA and FQGNSA. The CDR3 spans 17 residues. The CDR3 DNA reads as TGTGCCAGCAGCTTGTACGGGACAGGGTATAGAAATTCACCCCTCCACTTT. As protein: CASSLYGTGYRNSPLHF.

In its sample, this clone was seen once. The chain carries TRBV7-9 and TRBJ2-7; 9 nucleotides align to TRBD1. CDR1 is SEHNR and CDR2 is FQNEAQ in the germline V gene (reference sequence). CDR3 size: 15 residues. V shed 1 base and J 5 bases; nucleotides not matched to a gene: 6. The CDR3 loop is CASSLGGTGSNEQYF. CDR3 DNA sequence: TGTGCCAGCAGCTTAGGAGGGACAGGGTCCAACGAGCAGTACTTC.